These T cell receptor beta chains were read from a single sample in a study of blood T cell repertoires in COVID-19. Generated by immunoSEQ multiplex PCR, the TCRdb table keeps only in-frame clones and is missing some. The sample lists about 240,000 clones; approximately 84% were seen once. The source material was peripheral blood. These receptors were obtained from a woman younger than 45 who had recovered from COVID-19. CDR3s include the opening cysteine and the closing phenylalanine or tryptophan.

TRBJ1-2 TRBV19 CASSIGGTGANYGYTF
TRBJ1-2 TRBV2 CASRWTGNGYTF
TRBJ2-7 TRBV30 CAWSLQGFHEQYF
TRBJ2-5 TRBV6-6 CASSPWTSGDYQETQYF
TRBJ1-4 TRBV7-9 CASSLAQGRYEKLFF
TRBJ2-7 TRBV5-4 CASSSGQDGSYEQYF
TRBJ2-3 TRBV19 CASSIRAGGRDTQYF
TRBJ1-1 TRBV5-1 CASSLGGAGWNTEAFF
TRBJ2-7 TRBV7-2 CASSLISGGGRLQYF
TRBJ2-5 TRBV9 CASTQGMGQETQYF
TRBJ2-7 TRBV27 CASSHRGEGYEQYF
TRBJ1-1 TRBV6-2/TRBV6-3 CASSYHRLNTEAFF
TRBJ1-1 TRBV7-6 CASSTRQDRNTEAFF
TRBJ2-3 TRBV20-1 CSASSGTTTDTQYF